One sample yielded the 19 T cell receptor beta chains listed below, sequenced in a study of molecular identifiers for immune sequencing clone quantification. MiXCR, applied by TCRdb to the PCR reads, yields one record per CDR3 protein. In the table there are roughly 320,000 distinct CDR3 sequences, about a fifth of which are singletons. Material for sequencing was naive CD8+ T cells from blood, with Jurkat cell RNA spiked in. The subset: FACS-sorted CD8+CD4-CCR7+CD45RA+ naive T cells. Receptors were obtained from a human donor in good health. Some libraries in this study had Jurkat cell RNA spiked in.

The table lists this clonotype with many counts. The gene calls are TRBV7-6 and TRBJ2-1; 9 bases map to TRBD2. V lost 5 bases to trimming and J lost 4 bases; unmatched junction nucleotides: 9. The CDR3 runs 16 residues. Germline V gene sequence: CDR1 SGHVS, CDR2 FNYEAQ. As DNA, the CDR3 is TGTGCCAGCAGCCCCAGAGGCCTAGCGGGGTACAATGAGCAGTTCTTC. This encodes CASSPRGLAGYNEQFF. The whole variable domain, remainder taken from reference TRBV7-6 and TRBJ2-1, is GAGVSQSPRYKVTKRGQDVALRCDPISGHVSLYWYRQALGQGPEFLTYFNYEAQQDKSGLPNDRFSAERPEGSISTLTIQRTEQRDSAMYRCASSPRGLAGYNEQFFGPGTRLTVL.

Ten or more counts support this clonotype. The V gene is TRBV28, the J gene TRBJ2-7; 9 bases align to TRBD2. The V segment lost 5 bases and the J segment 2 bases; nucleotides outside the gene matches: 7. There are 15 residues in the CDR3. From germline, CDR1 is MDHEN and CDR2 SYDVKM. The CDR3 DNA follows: TGTGCCAGCAGTCCGCTTGGCGGGAGGGCCTACGAGCAGTACTTC. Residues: CASSPLGGRAYEQYF.

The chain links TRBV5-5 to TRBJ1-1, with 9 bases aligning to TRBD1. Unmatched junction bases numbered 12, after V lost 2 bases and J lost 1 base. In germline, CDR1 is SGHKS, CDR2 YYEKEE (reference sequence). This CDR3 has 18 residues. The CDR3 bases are TGTGCCAGCAGCTTTCTAATTGACAGGGGGGAAAGGAACACTGAAGCTTTCTTT. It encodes CASSFLIDRGERNTEAFF.

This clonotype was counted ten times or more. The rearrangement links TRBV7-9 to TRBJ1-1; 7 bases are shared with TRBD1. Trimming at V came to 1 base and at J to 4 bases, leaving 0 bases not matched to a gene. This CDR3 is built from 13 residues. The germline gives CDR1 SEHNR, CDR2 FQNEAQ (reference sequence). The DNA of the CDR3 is TGTGCCAGCAGCTTAGAGGGGGCCACTGAAGCTTTCTTT. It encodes CASSLEGATEAFF. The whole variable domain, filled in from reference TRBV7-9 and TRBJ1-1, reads DTGVSQNPRHKITKRGQNVTFRCDPISEHNRLYWYRQTLGQGPEFLTYFQNEAQLEKSRLLSDRFSAERPKGSFSTLEIQRTEQGDSAMYLCASSLEGATEAFFGQGTRLTVV.

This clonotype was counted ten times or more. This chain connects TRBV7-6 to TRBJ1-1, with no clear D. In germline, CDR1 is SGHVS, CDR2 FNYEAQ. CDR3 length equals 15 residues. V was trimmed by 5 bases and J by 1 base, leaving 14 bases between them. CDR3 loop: CASSTLTDKNTEAFF. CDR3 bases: TGTGCCAGCAGCACTCTGACGGATAAGAACACTGAAGCTTTCTTT.

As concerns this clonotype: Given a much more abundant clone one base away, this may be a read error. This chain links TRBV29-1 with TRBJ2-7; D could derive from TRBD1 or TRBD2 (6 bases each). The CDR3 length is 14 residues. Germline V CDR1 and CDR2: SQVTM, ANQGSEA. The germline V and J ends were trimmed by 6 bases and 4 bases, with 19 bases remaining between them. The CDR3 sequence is CSVGGRANWYEQYF. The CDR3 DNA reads TGCAGCGTCGGGGGCAGGGCGAATTGGTACGAGCAGTACTTC.

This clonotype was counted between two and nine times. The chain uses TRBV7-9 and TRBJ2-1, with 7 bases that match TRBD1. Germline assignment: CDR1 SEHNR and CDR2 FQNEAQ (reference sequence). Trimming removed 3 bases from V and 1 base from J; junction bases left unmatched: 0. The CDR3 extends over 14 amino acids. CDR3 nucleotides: TGTGCCAGCAGCTTGACAGGGTCCTACAATGAGCAGTTCTTC. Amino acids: CASSLTGSYNEQFF.

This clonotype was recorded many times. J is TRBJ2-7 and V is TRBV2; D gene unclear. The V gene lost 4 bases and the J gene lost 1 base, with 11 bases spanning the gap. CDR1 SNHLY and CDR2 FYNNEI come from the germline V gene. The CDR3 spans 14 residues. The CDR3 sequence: CASSVLAESYEQYF. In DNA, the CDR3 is TGTGCCAGCAGTGTTTTGGCAGAATCCTACGAGCAGTACTTC.

CDR3 residues: CSVEDDRGAFTETQYF. For the CDR3, the DNA is TGCAGCGTTGAAGACGACCGGGGGGCCTTTACGGAGACCCAGTACTTC. V usage is TRBV29-1 and J usage is TRBJ2-5; a possible D gene is TRBD2 (7 bases). Germline CDR1 is SQVTM and CDR2 is ANQGSEA. The CDR3 is 16 amino acids. Trimming removed 0 bases at V and 5 bases at J, with 19 bases between.

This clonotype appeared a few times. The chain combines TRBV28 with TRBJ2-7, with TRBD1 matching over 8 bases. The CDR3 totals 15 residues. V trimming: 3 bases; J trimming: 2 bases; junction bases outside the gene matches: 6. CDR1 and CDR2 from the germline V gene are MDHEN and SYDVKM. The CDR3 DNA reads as TGTGCCAGCAGTTTTCCGGACAGGGTGCCCTACGAGCAGTACTTC. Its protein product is CASSFPDRVPYEQYF.

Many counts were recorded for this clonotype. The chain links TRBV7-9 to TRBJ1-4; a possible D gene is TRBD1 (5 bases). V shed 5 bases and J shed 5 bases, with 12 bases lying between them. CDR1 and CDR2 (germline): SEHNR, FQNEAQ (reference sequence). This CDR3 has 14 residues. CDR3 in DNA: TGTGCCAGCAGCCCTGGTGGGGGAAATGAAAAACTGTTTTTT. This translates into CASSPGGGNEKLFF.

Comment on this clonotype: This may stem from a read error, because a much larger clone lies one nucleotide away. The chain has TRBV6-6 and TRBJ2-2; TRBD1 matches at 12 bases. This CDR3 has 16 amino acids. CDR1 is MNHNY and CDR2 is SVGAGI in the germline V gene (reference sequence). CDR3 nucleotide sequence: TGTGCCAGCAGTTACAGGGACAGGGGGCACACCGGGGAGCCGTTTTTT. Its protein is CASSYRDRGHTGEPFF.

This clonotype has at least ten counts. The CDR3 region is CASSAGSGANVLTF. In nucleotides, the CDR3 is TGTGCCAGCAGCGCCGGATCTGGGGCCAACGTCCTGACTTTC. The V gene is TRBV9, the J gene TRBJ2-6; no clear D. This CDR3 is built from 14 residues. The V end was cut by 3 bases, the J end by 1 base, with 5 bases between. From germline, CDR1 is SGDLS and CDR2 YYNGEE. The complete variable domain, with remaining parts taken from reference TRBV9 and TRBJ2-6, reads DSGVTQTPKHLITATGQRVTLRCSPRSGDLSVYWYQQSLDQGLQFLIQYYNGEERAKGNILERFSAQQFPDLHSELNLSSLELGDSALYFCASSAGSGANVLTFGAGSRLTVL.

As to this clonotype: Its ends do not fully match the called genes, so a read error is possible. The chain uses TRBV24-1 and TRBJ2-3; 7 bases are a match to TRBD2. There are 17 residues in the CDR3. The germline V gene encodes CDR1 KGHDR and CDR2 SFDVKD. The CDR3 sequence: CATSDLPSGHSTDTRYF. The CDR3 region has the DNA TGTGCCACCAGTGATTTGCCTAGCGGACATAGCACAGATACGCGGTATTTT.

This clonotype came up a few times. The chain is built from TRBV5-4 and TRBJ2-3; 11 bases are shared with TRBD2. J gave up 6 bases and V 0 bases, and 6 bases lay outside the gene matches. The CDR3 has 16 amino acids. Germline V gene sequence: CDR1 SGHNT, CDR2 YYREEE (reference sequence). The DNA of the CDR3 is TGTGCCAGCAGCTTGGTCACTAGCGGGAGTATGGATACGCAGTATTTT. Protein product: CASSLVTSGSMDTQYF.

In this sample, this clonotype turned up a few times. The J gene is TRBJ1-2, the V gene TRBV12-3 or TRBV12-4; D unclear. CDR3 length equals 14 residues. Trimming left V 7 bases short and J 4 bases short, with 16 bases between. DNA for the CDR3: TGTGCCAGCACAAATGAGGCAGAGTCCTATGGCTACACCTTC. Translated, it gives CASTNEAESYGYTF.

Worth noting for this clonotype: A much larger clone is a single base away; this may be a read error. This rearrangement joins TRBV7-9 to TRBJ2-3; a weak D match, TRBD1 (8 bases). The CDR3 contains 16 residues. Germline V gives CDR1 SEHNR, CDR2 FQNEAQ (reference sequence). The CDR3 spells CAGSPNLQGGPDTQYF. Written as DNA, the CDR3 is TGTGCCGGCAGCCCGAATCTACAGGGGGGGCCAGATACGCAGTATTTT.

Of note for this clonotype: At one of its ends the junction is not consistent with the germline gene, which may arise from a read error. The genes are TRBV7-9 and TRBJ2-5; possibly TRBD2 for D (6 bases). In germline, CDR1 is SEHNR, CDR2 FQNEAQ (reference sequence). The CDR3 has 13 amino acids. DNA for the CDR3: TGTGCCGGCAGCTTGCTAGCGAGAGAGACCCAGTACTTC. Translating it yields CAGSLLARETQYF.

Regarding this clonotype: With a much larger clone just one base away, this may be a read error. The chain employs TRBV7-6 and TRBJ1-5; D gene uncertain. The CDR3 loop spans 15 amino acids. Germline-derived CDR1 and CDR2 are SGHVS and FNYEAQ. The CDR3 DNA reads TGTACCAGCAGCTTAGACTTGGGGTTTGGGCAGCCCCAGCATTTT. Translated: CTSSLDLGFGQPQHF.